The 28 T cell receptor beta chains below come from one sample, sequenced in a study of OX40 agonist ivuxolimab in advanced cancers. Repertoires were generated with immunoSEQ multiplex PCR, while TCRdb's copy carries only in-frame clones and drops some. The table has some 50,000 clones, 88% seen once. The sequencing here drew on CD4+ or CD8+ T cells sorted from blood, taken in a trial of the OX40 agonist ivuxolimab. Receptors originate from an adult with an advanced solid tumor such as melanoma, head and neck, liver or kidney cancer.

J is TRBJ1-4 and V is TRBV5-1; D might be TRBD1 (5 bases). Germline CDR1 and CDR2: SGHRS and YFSETQ. The CDR3 extends over 15 amino acids. Between the trimmed V and J ends, which lost 2 bases and 1 base, there was a span of 9 bases. This chain's CDR3 is CASSFGRGTNEKLFF. The CDR3 nucleotides read TGCGCCAGCAGCTTCGGTAGGGGAACTAATGAAAAACTGTTTTTT.

The chain links TRBV6-5 to TRBJ2-5, with D possibly matching TRBD1 (6 bases). CDR1 is MNHEY and CDR2 is SVGAGI in the germline V gene. The length of the CDR3 is 15 residues. Trimming cost V 6 bases and J 5 bases, with 19 bases left between them. The CDR3 spells CASRRDTLVEETQYF. For the CDR3, the DNA is TGTGCCAGCAGAAGGGACACTCTCGTGGAGGAGACCCAGTACTTC.

V and J are TRBV7-9 and TRBJ2-7, with 9 nucleotides matching TRBD2. This CDR3 is built from 14 residues. The germline gives CDR1 SEHNR, CDR2 FQNEAQ (reference sequence). Trimming took 1 base from V and 4 from J; bases not matched to a gene: 2. The CDR3 is CASSLGSGSYEQYF. The DNA for the CDR3 is TGTGCCAGCAGCTTAGGTAGCGGGAGTTACGAGCAGTACTTC. The full variable domain, with the rest looked up from reference TRBV7-9 and TRBJ2-7, is DTGVSQNPRHKITKRGQNVTFRCDPISEHNRLYWYRQTLGQGPEFLTYFQNEAQLEKSRLLSDRFSAERPKGSFSTLEIQRTEQGDSAMYLCASSLGSGSYEQYFGPGTRLTVT.

This rearrangement joins TRBV19 to TRBJ1-4; D gene ambiguous. The germline V gene has CDR1 LNHDA and CDR2 SQIVND (reference sequence). V was trimmed by 3 bases and J by 2 bases, leaving 10 bases between them. CDR3 length equals 15 residues. CDR3 residues: CASSMSSATNEKLFF. As DNA, the CDR3 is TGTGCCAGTAGTATGAGTTCGGCGACTAATGAAAAACTGTTTTTT.

This chain connects TRBV5-1 to TRBJ2-4; no reliable D call. V shed 3 bases and J shed 0 bases, with 10 bases lying between them. Germline loops: CDR1 SGHRS, CDR2 YFSETQ. This CDR3 region has 15 residues. The CDR3, as DNA: TGCGCCAGCAGCTCCGCGGATCTAGCCAAAAACATTCAGTACTTC. This sequence encodes CASSSADLAKNIQYF.

This clone has just one count. The chain links TRBV6-5 to TRBJ2-3; 11 positions match TRBD1. The CDR3 covers 15 residues. After removal of 6 bases from V and 4 bases from J, the junction contained 6 bases not matched to a gene. Germline loops: CDR1 MNHEY, CDR2 SVGAGI. Here the CDR3 reads CASRPGTGGADTQYF. Here the CDR3 DNA reads TGTGCCAGCAGGCCCGGGACAGGGGGGGCAGATACGCAGTATTTT.

V is TRBV27 and J is TRBJ1-3; D uncertain. There are 17 residues in the CDR3. Deletions cut 5 bases from V and 0 bases from J, with 17 bases between. Germline V lookup: CDR1 MNHEY, CDR2 SMNVEV (reference sequence). The DNA of the CDR3 is TGTGCCAGCAGTCCAGACCGAGGAACAAGCTCTGGAAACACCATATATTTT. Translation gives CASSPDRGTSSGNTIYF.

The chain links TRBV18 to TRBJ1-3; D might be TRBD1 (6 bases). Per the germline V gene, CDR1 is KGHSH and CDR2 is LQKENI. With 2 bases removed from V and 3 bases from J, the gap between germline ends came to 8 bases. The length of the CDR3 is 14 residues. The CDR3 region has the DNA TGTGCCAGCTCACCAGAACAGGGTGGAAACACCATATATTTT. Its translation: CASSPEQGGNTIYF. The full variable domain, with the rest looked up from reference TRBV18 and TRBJ1-3, is NAGVMQNPRHLVRRRGQEARLRCSPMKGHSHVYWYRQLPEEGLKFMVYLQKENIIDESGMPKERFSAEFPKEGPSILRIQQVVRGDSAAYFCASSPEQGGNTIYFGEGSWLTVV.

The chain is built from TRBV6-5 and TRBJ1-3; 8 bases align to TRBD1. This CDR3 contains 15 residues. Losses at the gene ends were 5 bases for V and 7 bases for J; bases not matched to a gene: 10. Looked up from germline, CDR1 is MNHEY and CDR2 is SVGAGI. In DNA form, the CDR3 reads TGTGCCAGCAGTACACTTTCGACAGGGGCGAACACCATATATTTT. Its translation: CASSTLSTGANTIYF.

V is TRBV7-6 and J is TRBJ1-1; D gene ambiguous. The germline V gene has CDR1 SGHVS and CDR2 FNYEAQ. The CDR3 extends over 17 amino acids. V was clipped by 5 bases and J by 5 bases, with 24 bases between them. The CDR3 DNA reads TGTGCCAGCAGCCAAAGAGCGGGTGGAGGTAAGAGAACTGAAGCTTTCTTT. Translation gives CASSQRAGGGKRTEAFF.

CDR3 protein: CASSLQGEAETQYF. The CDR3 DNA reads as TGTGCCAGCTCATTACAGGGGGAGGCGGAGACCCAGTACTTC. J is TRBJ2-5 and V is TRBV18, with 8 bases lining up with TRBD1. The CDR3 covers 14 residues. CDR1 is KGHSH, CDR2 LQKENI, per germline. V lost 5 bases to trimming and J lost 5 bases; unmatched junction nucleotides: 7.

Of note for this clone: The junction differs from germline at one of its ends, possibly a read error. V gene TRBV28 combines with J gene TRBJ2-3, with 9 bases matching TRBD1. Germline V gives CDR1 MDHEN, CDR2 SYDVKM. This CDR3 is 11 amino acids long. This CDR3 is CASSSPTGQGF. CDR3 coding DNA: TGTGCCAGCAGTTCTCCAACGGGACAGGGATTT.

This rearrangement joins TRBV4-1 to TRBJ1-5, with TRBD1 matching over 8 bases. This CDR3 contains 15 residues. CDR1 is MGHRA, CDR2 YSYEKL, per germline. The junction had 3 bases not matched to a gene; V was cut back by 3 bases and J by 2 bases. The CDR3 DNA reads as TGCGCCAGCAGCCATGGACAGGGTGGCAATCAGCCCCAGCATTTT. Translating gives CASSHGQGGNQPQHF.

The chain uses TRBV6-5 and TRBJ2-7; no clear D. Germline CDR1 and CDR2: MNHEY and SVGAGI. The CDR3 consists of 10 residues. The chain's CDR3 is CAGGSYEQYF. In DNA, the CDR3 is TGTGCTGGCGGCTCCTACGAGCAGTACTTC.

The CDR3 protein is CASSLRQGVDEQFF. The CDR3 DNA is TGTGCCAGCAGCCTCCGACAAGGGGTAGATGAGCAGTTCTTC. This chain uses TRBV5-4 with TRBJ2-1, with D possibly matching TRBD1 (5 bases). Germline CDR1 is SGHNT and CDR2 is YYREEE (reference sequence). The CDR3 runs to 14 residues. V lost 4 bases, J lost 8 bases, and 16 bases lay in between.

V usage is TRBV15 and J usage is TRBJ2-7; no reliable D call. The CDR3 runs 16 residues. Germline V gene data show CDR1 as LNHNV and CDR2 as YYDKDF (reference sequence). The ends were cut back, 0 bases at V and 0 bases at J, with 12 bases in the middle. Written as DNA, the CDR3 is TGTGCCACCAGCAGAGATCCCCCGACGCTCTCCTACGAGCAGTACTTC. Protein sequence: CATSRDPPTLSYEQYF.

The genes are TRBV14 and TRBJ1-2, with D hard to call. The V and J ends lost 0 bases and 2 bases respectively, with 4 bases between them. CDR1 SGHDN and CDR2 FVKESK come from the germline V gene. The CDR3 spans 13 residues. CDR3 in amino acids: CASSQDRNYGYTF. DNA of the CDR3: TGTGCCAGCAGCCAAGACAGAAACTATGGCTACACCTTC.

V is TRBV4-1 and J is TRBJ2-5; 7 bases fit TRBD2. Germline assignment: CDR1 MGHRA and CDR2 YSYEKL. V lost 1 base, J lost 5 bases, and 10 bases stayed unmatched. The CDR3 extends over 16 amino acids. CDR3 loop: CASSQVRTAGGETQYF. Written as DNA, the CDR3 is TGCGCCAGCAGCCAAGTCAGGACGGCCGGGGGGGAGACCCAGTACTTC.

V gene TRBV29-1 combines with J gene TRBJ2-2, with 7 bases lining up with TRBD1. Germline V gives CDR1 SQVTM, CDR2 ANQGSEA. The CDR3 length is 13 residues. Losses at the gene ends were 5 bases for V and 7 bases for J; bases not matched to a gene: 7. The CDR3 here is CSVRQGQGGELFF. The CDR3 DNA reads TGCAGCGTTCGACAGGGTCAAGGCGGGGAGCTGTTTTTT.

This sequence joins TRBV9 and TRBJ2-2, with TRBD2 as a possible D gene (7 bases). Per the germline V gene, CDR1 is SGDLS and CDR2 is YYNGEE. V shed 6 bases and J shed 0 bases, with 15 bases lying between them. There are 16 residues in the CDR3. Written as DNA, the CDR3 is TGTGCCAGCACAATTGGCGGGGGCCCGAACACCGGGGAGCTGTTTTTT. This encodes CASTIGGGPNTGELFF.

This chain connects TRBV11-2 to TRBJ1-2; the D is unclear. Germline CDR1 reads SGHAT; CDR2 reads FQNNGV. This CDR3 has 14 residues. V shed 1 base and J shed 8 bases, with 14 bases lying between them. The DNA for the CDR3 is TGTGCCAGCAGCTTAGGCGCCACCTCGGGAGGCTACACCTTC. This translates into CASSLGATSGGYTF. Filled out from reference TRBV11-2 and TRBJ1-2, the complete variable domain reads EAGVAQSPRYKIIEKRQSVAFWCNPISGHATLYWYQQILGQGPKLLIQFQNNGVVDDSQLPKDRFSAERLKGVDSTLKIQPAKLEDSAVYLCASSLGATSGGYTFGSGTRLTVV.

The gene calls are TRBV6-1 and TRBJ2-3, with D perhaps assigned TRBD1 or TRBD2 (6 bases each). Germline CDR1 is MNHNS and CDR2 is SASEGT. The CDR3 covers 14 residues. V lost 1 base and J lost 3, with 8 bases in between. CDR3 DNA: TGTGCCAGCAGTGAAGAAGGGGGGACAGATACGCAGTATTTT. Its protein product is CASSEEGGTDTQYF.

The chain recombines TRBV6-5 with TRBJ1-1; D possibly corresponds to TRBD1 (5 bases). Germline V CDR1 and CDR2: MNHEY, SVGAGI. The CDR3 has 14 amino acids. V dropped 5 bases and J dropped 1 base, with 11 bases sitting between them. CDR3 loop: CASSHRDGNTEAFF. CDR3 DNA sequence: TGTGCCAGCAGTCACCGGGACGGGAACACTGAAGCTTTCTTT.

There are a few counts of this clone. V usage is TRBV6-1 and J usage is TRBJ1-3; the D is unclear. Germline assignment: CDR1 MNHNS and CDR2 SASEGT. This CDR3 region has 13 residues. Trimming shortened V by 4 bases and J by 2 bases, and 6 bases separated the two germline ends. The chain's CDR3 is CASSGQAGNTIYF. Here the CDR3 DNA reads TGTGCCAGCAGTGGACAAGCTGGAAACACCATATATTTT.

Points on this clone: Other DNA sequences in the same sample also yield this CDR3. The CDR3 DNA sequence: TGTGCCAGCAGCCTGGGCCTCGATACGCAGTATTTT. Protein sequence: CASSLGLDTQYF. The V and J genes are TRBV9 and TRBJ2-3, with D unresolved. The CDR3 sequence is 12 residues long. Trimming removed 4 bases from V and 6 bases from J, with 9 bases in between. Germline V gene data show CDR1 as SGDLS and CDR2 as YYNGEE.

This chain uses TRBV7-2 with TRBJ1-3, with unresolved D. The CDR3 runs to 16 residues. Germline V CDR1 and CDR2: SGHTA, FQGNSA. V lost 5 bases and J lost 0, with 14 bases in between. As DNA, the CDR3 is TGTGCCAGCAGCGACCGGGGTTCGAGCTCTGGAAACACCATATATTTT. Encoded protein: CASSDRGSSSGNTIYF.

The J gene is TRBJ1-4, the V gene TRBV6-5; 9 nucleotides match TRBD1. J gave up 5 bases and V 7 bases, and 5 bases lay outside the gene matches. The germline CDR1 and CDR2 sequences are MNHEY and SVGAGI. The CDR3 is 14 amino acids. CDR3 sequence reads: CASTNGQGNEKLFF. The CDR3 region has the DNA TGTGCCAGCACCAACGGACAGGGGAATGAAAAACTGTTTTTT.

V gene TRBV6-1 combines with J gene TRBJ1-4; 9 nucleotides align to TRBD1. This CDR3 contains 13 residues. V lost 8 bases, J lost 4 bases, and 2 bases stayed unmatched. Germline V gives CDR1 MNHNS, CDR2 SASEGT. This CDR3 reads CASRGQGNEKLFF. CDR3 nucleotides: TGTGCCAGCCGGGGACAGGGTAATGAAAAACTGTTTTTT.